The clone carrying this T cell receptor beta chain was detected a few times. Its antigen is not known. The sample originates from a study of response to subunit inactivated influenza vaccine. Whole-study findings and limits: With each seasonal influenza vaccination, the authors suggested, few new T cells are recruited.

The germline V gene encodes CDR1 LGHNA and CDR2 YSLEER. The length of the CDR3 is 16 residues. With 0 bases removed from V and 5 bases from J, the gap between germline ends came to 16 bases. TCRdb ran MiXCR on the RT-PCR reads and lists one entry per CDR3 protein. The sample gives approximately 480,000 distinct CDR3 sequences, 9.5% to 12% of which show up once; 10% to 15% is in the top ten. This rearrangement joins TRBV4-3 to TRBJ1-2, with D uncertain. The clonotype was recovered from a man between 45 and 60 years old who received an inactivated influenza vaccine. The sequences come from PBMCs from blood, collected 45 days after vaccination. CDR3 in amino acids: CASSQDPGKIRYGYTF. The CDR3 DNA is TGCGCCAGCAGCCAAGATCCCGGGAAGATTCGATATGGCTACACCTTC.